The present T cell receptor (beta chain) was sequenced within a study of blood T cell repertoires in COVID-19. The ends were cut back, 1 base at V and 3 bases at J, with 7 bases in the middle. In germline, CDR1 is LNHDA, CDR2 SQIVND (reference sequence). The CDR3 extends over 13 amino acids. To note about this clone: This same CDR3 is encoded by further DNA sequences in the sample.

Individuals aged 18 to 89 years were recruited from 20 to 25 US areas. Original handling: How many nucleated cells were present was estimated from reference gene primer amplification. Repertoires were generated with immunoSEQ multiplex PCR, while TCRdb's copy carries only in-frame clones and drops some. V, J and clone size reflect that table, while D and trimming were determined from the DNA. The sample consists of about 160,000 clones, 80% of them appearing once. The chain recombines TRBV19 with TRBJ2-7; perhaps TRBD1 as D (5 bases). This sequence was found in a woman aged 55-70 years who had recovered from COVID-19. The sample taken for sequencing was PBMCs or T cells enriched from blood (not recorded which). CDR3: CASSIGTGYEQYF. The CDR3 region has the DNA TGTGCCAGTAGTATAGGAACAGGCTACGAGCAGTACTTC.